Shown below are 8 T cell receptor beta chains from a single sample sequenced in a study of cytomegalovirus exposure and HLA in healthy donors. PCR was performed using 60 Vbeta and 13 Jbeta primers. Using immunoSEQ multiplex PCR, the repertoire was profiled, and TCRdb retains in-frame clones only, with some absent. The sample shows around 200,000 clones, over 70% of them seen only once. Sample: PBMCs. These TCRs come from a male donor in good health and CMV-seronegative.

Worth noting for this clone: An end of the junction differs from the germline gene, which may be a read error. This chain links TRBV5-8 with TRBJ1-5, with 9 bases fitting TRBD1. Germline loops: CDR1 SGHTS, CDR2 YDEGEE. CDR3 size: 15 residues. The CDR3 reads CASGFRTGGNQPQHF. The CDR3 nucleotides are TGTGCCAGCGGCTTTCGGACAGGGGGCAATCAGCCCCAGCATTTT. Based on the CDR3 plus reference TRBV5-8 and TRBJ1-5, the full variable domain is EAGVTQSPTHLIKTRGQQATLRCSPISGHTSVYWYQQALGLGLQFLLWYDEGEERNRGNFPPRFSGRQFPNYSSELNVNALELEDSALYLCASGFRTGGNQPQHFGDGTRLSIL.

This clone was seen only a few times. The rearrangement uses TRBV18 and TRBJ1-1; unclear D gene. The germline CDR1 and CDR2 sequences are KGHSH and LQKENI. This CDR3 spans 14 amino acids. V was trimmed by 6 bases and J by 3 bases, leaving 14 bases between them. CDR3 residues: CASSFGVGDTEAFF. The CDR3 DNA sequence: TGTGCCAGCTCCTTCGGGGTAGGCGACACTGAAGCTTTCTTT.

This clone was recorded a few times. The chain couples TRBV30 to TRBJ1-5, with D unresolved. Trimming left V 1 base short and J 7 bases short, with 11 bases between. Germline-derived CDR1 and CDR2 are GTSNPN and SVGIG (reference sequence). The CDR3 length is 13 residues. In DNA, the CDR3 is TGTGCCTGGAGTGGTGCGGAGGGACAGCCCCAGCATTTT. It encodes CAWSGAEGQPQHF.

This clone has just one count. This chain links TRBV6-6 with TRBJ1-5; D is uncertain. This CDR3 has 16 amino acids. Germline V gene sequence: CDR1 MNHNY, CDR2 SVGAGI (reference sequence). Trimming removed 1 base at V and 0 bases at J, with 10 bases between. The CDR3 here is CASSYLRVYSNQPQHF. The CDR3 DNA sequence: TGTGCCAGCAGTTACTTGAGGGTGTATAGCAATCAGCCCCAGCATTTT.

In nucleotides, the CDR3 is TGTGCCAGCAGTTACTCATCCATGACACACCTGTTTTTT. Translating gives CASSYSSMTHLFF. V gene TRBV6-5 combines with J gene TRBJ1-4; no clear D gene. Trimming shortened V by 0 bases and J by 14 bases, and 13 bases separated the two germline ends. The V gene's germline CDR1 is MNHEY and CDR2 SVGAGI. CDR3 length: 13 residues.

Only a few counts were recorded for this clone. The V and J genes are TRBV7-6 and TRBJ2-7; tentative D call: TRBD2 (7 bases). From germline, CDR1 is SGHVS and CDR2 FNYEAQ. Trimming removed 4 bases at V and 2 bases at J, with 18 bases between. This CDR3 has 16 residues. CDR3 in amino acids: CASSSSGGPLPYEQYF. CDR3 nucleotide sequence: TGTGCCAGCAGCTCCTCCGGGGGGCCTTTACCCTACGAGCAGTACTTC.

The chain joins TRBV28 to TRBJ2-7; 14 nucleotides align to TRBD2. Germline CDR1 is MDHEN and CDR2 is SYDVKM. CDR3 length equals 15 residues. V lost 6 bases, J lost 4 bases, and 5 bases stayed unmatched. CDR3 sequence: CASSLGTSGRYEQYF. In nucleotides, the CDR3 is TGTGCCAGCAGCCTCGGGACTAGCGGGAGATACGAGCAGTACTTC.

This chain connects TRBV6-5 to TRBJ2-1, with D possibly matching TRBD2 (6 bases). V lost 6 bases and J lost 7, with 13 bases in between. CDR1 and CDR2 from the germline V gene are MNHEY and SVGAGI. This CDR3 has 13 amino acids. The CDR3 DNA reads TGTGCCAGCAGGGGGACTTCCTTAAATGAGCAGTTCTTC. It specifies CASRGTSLNEQFF.